This T cell receptor beta chain was observed in a study of vaccination and CD4 T cells after COVID-19. Study overall: Cells were stimulated with overlapping spike peptide pools from SARS-CoV-2, HCoV-NL63, HCoV-OC43 and HCoV-229E.

V was pared by 2 bases and J by 5 bases, with 12 bases between. The CDR3 has 14 amino acids. From germline, CDR1 is MNHEY and CDR2 SVGAGI. Treatment meaning: approximately 9-day PBMC culture with coronavirus spike peptide pools or control peptides (ViraFEST assay). It was before the COVID-19 pandemic (2011-2018) that the unexposed donor's CD4+ T cells were collected. By share of the sample, this clonotype is large. The antigen is undetermined. The study sequenced cultured CD4+ T cell DNA using the Oncomine TCR Beta short-read assay. TCRdb itself ran the PCR reads through MiXCR, one entry per CDR3 protein. The top ten hold 30% to 35% of the sample, which has several thousand distinct CDR3 sequences, about 50% seen once.

Sequencing used CD4+ T cells from blood, cultured in vitro. The rearrangement uses TRBV6-5 and TRBJ1-2, with D maybe TRBD1 (5 bases). The receptor was isolated from a human donor in good health. The CDR3 region has the DNA TGTGCCAGCAGTTACGACAGAGCTCCATATGGCTACACCTTC. This translates into CASSYDRAPYGYTF.